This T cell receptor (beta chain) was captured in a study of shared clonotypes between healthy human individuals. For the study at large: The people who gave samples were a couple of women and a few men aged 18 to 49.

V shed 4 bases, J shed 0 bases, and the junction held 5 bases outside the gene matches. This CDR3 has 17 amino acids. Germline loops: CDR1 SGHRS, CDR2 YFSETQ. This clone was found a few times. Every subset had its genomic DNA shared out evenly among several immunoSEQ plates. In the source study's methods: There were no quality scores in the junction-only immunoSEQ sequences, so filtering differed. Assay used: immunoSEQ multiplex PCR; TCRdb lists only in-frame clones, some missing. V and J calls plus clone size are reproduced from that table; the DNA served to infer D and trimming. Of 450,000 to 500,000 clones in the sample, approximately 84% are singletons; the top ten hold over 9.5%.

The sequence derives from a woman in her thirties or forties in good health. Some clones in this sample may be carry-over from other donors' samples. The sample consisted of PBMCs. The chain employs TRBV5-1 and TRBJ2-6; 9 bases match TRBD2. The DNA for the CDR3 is TGCGCCAGCAGCGATGGTAGCGGGAGCTCTGGGGCCAACGTCCTGACTTTC. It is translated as CASSDGSGSSGANVLTF.